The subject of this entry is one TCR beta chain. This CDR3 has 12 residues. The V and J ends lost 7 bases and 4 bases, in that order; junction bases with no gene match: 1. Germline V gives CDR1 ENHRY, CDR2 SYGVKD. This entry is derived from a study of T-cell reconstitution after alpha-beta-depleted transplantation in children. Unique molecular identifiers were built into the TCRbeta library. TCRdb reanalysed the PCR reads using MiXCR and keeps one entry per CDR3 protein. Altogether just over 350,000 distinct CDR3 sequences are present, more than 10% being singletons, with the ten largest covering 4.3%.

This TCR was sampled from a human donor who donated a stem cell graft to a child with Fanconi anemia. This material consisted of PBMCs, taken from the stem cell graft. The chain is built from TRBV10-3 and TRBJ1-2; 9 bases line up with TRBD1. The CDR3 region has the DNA TGTGCCATCACGGACAGGGGCTATGGCTACACCTTC. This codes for CAITDRGYGYTF.